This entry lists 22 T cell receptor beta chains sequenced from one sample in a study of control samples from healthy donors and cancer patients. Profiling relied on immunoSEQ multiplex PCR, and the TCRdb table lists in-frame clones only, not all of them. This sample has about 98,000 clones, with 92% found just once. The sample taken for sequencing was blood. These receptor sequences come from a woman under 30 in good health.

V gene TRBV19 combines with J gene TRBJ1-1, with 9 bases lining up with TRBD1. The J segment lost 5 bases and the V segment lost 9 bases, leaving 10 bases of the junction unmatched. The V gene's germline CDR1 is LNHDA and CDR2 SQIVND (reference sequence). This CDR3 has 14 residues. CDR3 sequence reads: CASSEGTGMTEAFF. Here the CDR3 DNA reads TGTGCCAGCTCGGAGGGGACAGGGATGACTGAAGCTTTCTTT. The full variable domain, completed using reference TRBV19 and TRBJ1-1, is DGGITQSPKYLFRKEGQNVTLSCEQNLNHDAMYWYRQDPGQGLRLIYYSQIVNDFQKGDIAEGYSVSREKKESFPLTVTSAQKNPTAFYLCASSEGTGMTEAFFGQGTRLTVV.

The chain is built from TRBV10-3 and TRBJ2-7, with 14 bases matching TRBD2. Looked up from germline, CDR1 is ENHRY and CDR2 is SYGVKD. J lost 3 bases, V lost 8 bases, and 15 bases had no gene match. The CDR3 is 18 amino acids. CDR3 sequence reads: CAIRKGTSGRAGSYEQYF. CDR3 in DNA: TGTGCCATCCGTAAGGGGACTAGCGGGAGAGCGGGGAGCTACGAGCAGTACTTC.

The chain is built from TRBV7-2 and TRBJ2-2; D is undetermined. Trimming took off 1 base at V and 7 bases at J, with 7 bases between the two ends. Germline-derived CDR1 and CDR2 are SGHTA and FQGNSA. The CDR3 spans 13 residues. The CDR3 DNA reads TGTGCCAGCAGCTTAGATGTTCTCGGGGAGCTGTTTTTT. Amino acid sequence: CASSLDVLGELFF.

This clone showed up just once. The CDR3 coding sequence is TGCAGCGTTGAAGGTCTAGCGGGCCTACTCACAGATACGCAGTATTTT. This translates into CSVEGLAGLLTDTQYF. The chain employs TRBV29-1 and TRBJ2-3, with 8 positions matching TRBD2. The CDR3 runs 16 residues. Germline CDR1 SQVTM, CDR2 ANQGSEA. V was clipped by 1 base and J by 2 bases; unmatched bases: 8.

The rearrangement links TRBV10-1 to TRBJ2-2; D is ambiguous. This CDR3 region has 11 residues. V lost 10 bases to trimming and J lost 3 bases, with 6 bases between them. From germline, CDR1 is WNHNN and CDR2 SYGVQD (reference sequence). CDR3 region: CATIYTGELFF. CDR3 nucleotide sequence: TGCGCCACTATATACACCGGGGAGCTGTTTTTT.

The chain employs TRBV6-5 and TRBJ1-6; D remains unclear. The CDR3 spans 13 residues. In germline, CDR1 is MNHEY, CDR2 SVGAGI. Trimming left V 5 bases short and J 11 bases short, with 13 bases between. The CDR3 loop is CASSPVSIAPLHF. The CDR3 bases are TGTGCCAGCAGTCCCGTGAGCATTGCACCCCTCCACTTT.

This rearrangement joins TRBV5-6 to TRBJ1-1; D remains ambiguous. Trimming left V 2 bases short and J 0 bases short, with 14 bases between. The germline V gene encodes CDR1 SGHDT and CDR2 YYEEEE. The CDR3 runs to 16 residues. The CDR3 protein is CASSFFPTFMNTEAFF. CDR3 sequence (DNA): TGTGCCAGCAGCTTTTTCCCGACTTTCATGAACACTGAAGCTTTCTTT.

CDR3 nucleotides: TGTGCCAGCAGGGTCGGAGATACGCAGTATTTT. Residues: CASRVGDTQYF. The chain has TRBV6-5 and TRBJ2-3; D not resolved. Germline V gene lookup returns CDR1 MNHEY and CDR2 SVGAGI. The CDR3 extends over 11 amino acids. Trimming stripped 6 bases from V and 5 bases from J, with 6 bases between.

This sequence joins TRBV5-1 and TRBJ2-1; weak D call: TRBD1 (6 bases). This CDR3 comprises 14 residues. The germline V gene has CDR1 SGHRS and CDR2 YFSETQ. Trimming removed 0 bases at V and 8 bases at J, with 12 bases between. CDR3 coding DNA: TGCGCCAGCAGCTTGGGGGGGACAATCCATGAGCAGTTCTTC. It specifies CASSLGGTIHEQFF.

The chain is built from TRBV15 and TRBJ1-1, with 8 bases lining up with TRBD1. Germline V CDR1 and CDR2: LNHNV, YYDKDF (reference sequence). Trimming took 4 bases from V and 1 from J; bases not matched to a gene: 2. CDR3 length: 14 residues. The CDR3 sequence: CATSNDRGNTEAFF. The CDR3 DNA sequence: TGTGCCACCAGCAATGACAGGGGGAACACTGAAGCTTTCTTT. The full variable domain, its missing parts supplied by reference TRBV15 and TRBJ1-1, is DAMVIQNPRYQVTQFGKPVTLSCSQTLNHNVMYWYQQKSSQAPKLLFHYYDKDFNNEADTPDNFQSRRPNTSFCFLDIRSPGLGDTAMYLCATSNDRGNTEAFFGQGTRLTVV.

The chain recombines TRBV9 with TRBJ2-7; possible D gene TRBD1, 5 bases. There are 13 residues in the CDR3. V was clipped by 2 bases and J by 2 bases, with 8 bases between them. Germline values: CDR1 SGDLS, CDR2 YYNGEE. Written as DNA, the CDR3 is TGTGCCAGCAGCGTGGGGCCTCCCTACGAGCAGTACTTC. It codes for CASSVGPPYEQYF.

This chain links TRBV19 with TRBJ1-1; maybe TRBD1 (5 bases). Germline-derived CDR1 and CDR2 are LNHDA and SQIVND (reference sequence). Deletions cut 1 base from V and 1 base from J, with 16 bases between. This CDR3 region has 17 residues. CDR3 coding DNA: TGTGCCAGTAGTATAGTCGGGAGGACATACCCGAACACTGAAGCTTTCTTT. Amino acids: CASSIVGRTYPNTEAFF.

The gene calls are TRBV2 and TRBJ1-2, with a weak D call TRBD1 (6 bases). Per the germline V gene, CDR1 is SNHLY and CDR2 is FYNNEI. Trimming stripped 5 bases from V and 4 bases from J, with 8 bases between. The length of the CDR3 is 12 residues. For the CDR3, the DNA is TGTGCCAGCAGTATGGACAGCTATGGCTACACCTTC. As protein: CASSMDSYGYTF.

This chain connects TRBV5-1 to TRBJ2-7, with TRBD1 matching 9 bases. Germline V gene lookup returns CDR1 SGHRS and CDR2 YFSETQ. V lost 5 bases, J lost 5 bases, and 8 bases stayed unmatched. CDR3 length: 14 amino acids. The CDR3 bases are TGCGCCAGCAGGTCGACAGGGGGTAGGAACGAGCAGTACTTC. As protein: CASRSTGGRNEQYF.

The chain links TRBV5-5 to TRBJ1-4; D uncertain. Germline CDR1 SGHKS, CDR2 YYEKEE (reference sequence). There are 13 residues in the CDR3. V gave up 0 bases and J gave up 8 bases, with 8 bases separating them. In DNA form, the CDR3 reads TGTGCCAGCAGCTTGGTGGGAGGGGAAAAACTGTTTTTT. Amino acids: CASSLVGGEKLFF.

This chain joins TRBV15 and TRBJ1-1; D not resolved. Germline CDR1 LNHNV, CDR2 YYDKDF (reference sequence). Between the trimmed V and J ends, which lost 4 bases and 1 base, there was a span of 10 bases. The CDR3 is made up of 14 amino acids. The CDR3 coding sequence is TGTGCCACCAGCACAACGGTTAGGAACACTGAAGCTTTCTTT. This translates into CATSTTVRNTEAFF. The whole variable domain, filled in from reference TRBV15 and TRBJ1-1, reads DAMVIQNPRYQVTQFGKPVTLSCSQTLNHNVMYWYQQKSSQAPKLLFHYYDKDFNNEADTPDNFQSRRPNTSFCFLDIRSPGLGDTAMYLCATSTTVRNTEAFFGQGTRLTVV.

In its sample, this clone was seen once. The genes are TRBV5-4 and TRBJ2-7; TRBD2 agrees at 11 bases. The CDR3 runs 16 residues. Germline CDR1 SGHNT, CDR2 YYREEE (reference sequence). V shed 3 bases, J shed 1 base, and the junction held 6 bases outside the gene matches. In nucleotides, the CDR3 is TGTGCCAGCAGCTCAAAAGGGACTAGCGGTTCCTACGAGCAGTACTTC. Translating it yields CASSSKGTSGSYEQYF. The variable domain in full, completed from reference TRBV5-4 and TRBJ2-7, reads ETGVTQSPTHLIKTRGQQVTLRCSSQSGHNTVSWYQQALGQGPQFIFQYYREEENGRGNFPPRFSGLQFPNYSSELNVNALELDDSALYLCASSSKGTSGSYEQYFGPGTRLTVT.

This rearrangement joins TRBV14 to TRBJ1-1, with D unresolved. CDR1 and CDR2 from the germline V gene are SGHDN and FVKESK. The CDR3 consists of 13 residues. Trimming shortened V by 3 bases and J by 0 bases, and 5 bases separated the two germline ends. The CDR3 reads CASSQVVNTEAFF. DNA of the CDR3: TGTGCCAGCAGCCAGGTCGTGAACACTGAAGCTTTCTTT. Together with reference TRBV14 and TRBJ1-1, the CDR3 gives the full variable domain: EAGVTQFPSHSVIEKGQTVTLRCDPISGHDNLYWYRRVMGKEIKFLLHFVKESKQDESGMPNNRFLAERTGGTYSTLKVQPAELEDSGVYFCASSQVVNTEAFFGQGTRLTVV.

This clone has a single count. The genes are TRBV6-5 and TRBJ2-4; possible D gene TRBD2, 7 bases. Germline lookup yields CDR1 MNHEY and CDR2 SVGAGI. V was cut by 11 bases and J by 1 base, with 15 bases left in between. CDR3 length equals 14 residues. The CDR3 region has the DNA TGTGCCTCCCGACGGGGGGCGGCCAAAAACATTCAGTACTTC. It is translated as CASRRGAAKNIQYF.

As DNA, the CDR3 is TGTGCCAGCATAAAGAACAATGAGCAGTTCTTC. Translated, it gives CASIKNNEQFF. The genes are TRBV27 and TRBJ2-1, with unresolved D. This CDR3 has 11 residues. Trimming took off 7 bases at V and 5 bases at J, with 6 bases between the two ends. Per germline, CDR1 MNHEY and CDR2 SMNVEV (reference sequence).

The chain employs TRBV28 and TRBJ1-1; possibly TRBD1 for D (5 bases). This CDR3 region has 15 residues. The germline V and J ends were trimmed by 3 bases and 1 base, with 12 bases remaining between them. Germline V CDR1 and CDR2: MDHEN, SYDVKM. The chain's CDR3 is CASSFLGGPNTEAFF. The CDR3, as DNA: TGTGCCAGCAGTTTCCTCGGGGGACCGAACACTGAAGCTTTCTTT.

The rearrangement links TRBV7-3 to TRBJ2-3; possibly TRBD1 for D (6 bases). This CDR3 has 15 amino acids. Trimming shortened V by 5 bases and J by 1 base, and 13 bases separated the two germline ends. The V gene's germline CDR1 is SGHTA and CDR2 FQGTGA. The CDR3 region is CASSPTGRRTDTQYF. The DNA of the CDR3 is TGTGCCAGCAGCCCCACAGGGAGACGCACAGATACGCAGTATTTT.